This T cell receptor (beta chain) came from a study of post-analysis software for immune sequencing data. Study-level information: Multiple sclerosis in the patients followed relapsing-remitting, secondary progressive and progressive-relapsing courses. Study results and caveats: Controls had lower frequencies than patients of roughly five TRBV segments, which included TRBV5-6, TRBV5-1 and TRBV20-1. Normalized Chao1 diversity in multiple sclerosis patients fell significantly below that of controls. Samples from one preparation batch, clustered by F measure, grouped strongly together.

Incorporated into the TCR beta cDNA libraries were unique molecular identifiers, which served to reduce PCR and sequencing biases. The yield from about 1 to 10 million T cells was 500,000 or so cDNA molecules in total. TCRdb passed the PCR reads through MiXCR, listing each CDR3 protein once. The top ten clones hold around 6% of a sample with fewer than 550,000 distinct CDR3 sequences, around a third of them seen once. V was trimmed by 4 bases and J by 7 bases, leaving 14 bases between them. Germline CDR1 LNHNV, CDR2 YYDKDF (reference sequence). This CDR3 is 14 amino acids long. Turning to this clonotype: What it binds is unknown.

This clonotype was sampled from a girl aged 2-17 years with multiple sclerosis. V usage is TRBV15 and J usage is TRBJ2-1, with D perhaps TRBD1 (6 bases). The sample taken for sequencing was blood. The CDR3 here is CATSTGDIGNEQFF. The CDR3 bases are TGTGCCACCAGCACCGGGGACATTGGAAATGAGCAGTTCTTC. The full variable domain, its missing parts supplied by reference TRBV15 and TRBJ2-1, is DAMVIQNPRYQVTQFGKPVTLSCSQTLNHNVMYWYQQKSSQAPKLLFHYYDKDFNNEADTPDNFQSRRPNTSFCFLDIRSPGLGDTAMYLCATSTGDIGNEQFFGPGTRLTVL.